The TCR beta chain described here comes from a study of blood T cell repertoires in COVID-19. The wider study: The United States, Italy and Spain provided the acute and convalescent COVID-19 samples. PBMCs, B-cell-depleted T cells, or T cells were the source of the cDNA or gDNA that made up the material.

Study processing details: It was from reference gene primer amplification that nucleated cell counts were estimated. Generated by immunoSEQ multiplex PCR, the TCRdb table keeps only in-frame clones and is missing some. The DNA gave D and trimming, while V, J and clone size come from that table. The data hold just over 90,000 clones, with 90% observed a single time. Deletions cut 0 bases from V and 0 bases from J, with 11 bases between. This CDR3 region has 17 residues. The V gene's germline CDR1 is SGHTA and CDR2 FQGNSA. The V gene is TRBV7-2, the J gene TRBJ2-2, with D perhaps TRBD2 (5 bases). The TCR sequence derives from a human donor with active COVID-19. The donor label of this sample is uncertain. Sequences were obtained from peripheral blood. The CDR3 sequence: CASSLAVRTSNTGELFF. The DNA of the CDR3 is TGTGCCAGCAGCTTAGCTGTCCGGACTTCGAACACCGGGGAGCTGTTTTTT.